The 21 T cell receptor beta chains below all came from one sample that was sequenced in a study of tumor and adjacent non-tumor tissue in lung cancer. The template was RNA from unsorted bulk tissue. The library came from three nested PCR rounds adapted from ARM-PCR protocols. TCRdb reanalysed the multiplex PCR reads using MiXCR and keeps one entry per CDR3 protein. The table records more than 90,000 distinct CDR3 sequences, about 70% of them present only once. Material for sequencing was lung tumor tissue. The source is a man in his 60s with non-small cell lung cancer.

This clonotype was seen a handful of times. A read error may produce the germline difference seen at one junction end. CDR3 residues: CSVSWPNEQSF. CDR3 nucleotide sequence: TGCAGCGTCTCCTGGCCAAATGAGCAGTCCTTC. This chain connects TRBV29-1 to TRBJ2-1; D is uncertain. The CDR3 length is 11 residues. Germline-derived CDR1 and CDR2 are SQVTM and ANQGSEA.

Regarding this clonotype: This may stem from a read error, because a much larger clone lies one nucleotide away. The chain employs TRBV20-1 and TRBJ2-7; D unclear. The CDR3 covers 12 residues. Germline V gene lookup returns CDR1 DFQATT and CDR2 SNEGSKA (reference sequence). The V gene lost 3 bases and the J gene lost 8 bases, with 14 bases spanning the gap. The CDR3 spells CSARGLGYKQYF. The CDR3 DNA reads TGCAGTGCTAGGGGCTTGGGTTACAAGCAGTACTTC.

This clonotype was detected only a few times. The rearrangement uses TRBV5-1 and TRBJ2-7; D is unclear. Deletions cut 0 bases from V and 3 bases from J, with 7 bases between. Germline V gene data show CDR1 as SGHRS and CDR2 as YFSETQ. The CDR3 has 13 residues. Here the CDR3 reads CASSLEGFYEQYF. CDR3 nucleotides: TGCGCCAGCAGCTTGGAGGGCTTCTACGAGCAGTACTTC.

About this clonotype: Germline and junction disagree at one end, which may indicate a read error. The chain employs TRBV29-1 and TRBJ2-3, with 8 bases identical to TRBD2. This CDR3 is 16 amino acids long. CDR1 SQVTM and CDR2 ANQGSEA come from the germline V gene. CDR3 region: CSIEGRASGSTDTQYF. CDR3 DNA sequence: TGCAGCATTGAAGGCAGGGCTAGCGGGAGCACAGATACGCAGTATTTT.

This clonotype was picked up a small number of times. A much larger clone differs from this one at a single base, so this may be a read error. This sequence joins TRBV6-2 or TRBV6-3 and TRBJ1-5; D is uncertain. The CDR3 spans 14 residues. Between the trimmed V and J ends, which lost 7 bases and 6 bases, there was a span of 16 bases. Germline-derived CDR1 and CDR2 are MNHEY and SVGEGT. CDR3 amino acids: CASNPGLMAQPQHF. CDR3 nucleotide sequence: TGTGCCAGCAACCCCGGACTTATGGCTCAGCCCCAGCATTTT.

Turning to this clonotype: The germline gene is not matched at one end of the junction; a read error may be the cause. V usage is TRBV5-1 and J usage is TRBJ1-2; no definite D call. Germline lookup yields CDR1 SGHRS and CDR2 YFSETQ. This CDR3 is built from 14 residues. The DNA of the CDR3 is TGCGCCAGCAGTCAATACAGCCCTAACTATGGCTATACCTTC. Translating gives CASSQYSPNYGYTF. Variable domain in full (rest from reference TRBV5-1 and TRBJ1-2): KAGVTQTPRYLIKTRGQQVTLSCSPISGHRSVSWYQQTPGQGLQFLFEYFSETQRNKGNFPGRFSGRQFSNSRSEMNVSTLELGDSALYLCASSQYSPNYGYTFGSGTRLTVV.

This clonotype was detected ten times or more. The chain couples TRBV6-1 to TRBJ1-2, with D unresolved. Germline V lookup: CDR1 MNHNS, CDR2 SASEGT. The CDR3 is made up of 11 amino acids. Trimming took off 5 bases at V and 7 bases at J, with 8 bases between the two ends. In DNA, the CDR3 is TGTGCCAGCAGTCCATGGGGTGGCTACACCTTC. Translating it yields CASSPWGGYTF.

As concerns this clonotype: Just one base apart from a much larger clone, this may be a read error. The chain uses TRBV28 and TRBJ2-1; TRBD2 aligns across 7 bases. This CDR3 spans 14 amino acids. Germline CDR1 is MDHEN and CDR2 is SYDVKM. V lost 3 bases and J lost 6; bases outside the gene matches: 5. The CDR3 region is CASSFTAGSNEQFF. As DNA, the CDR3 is TGTGCCAGCAGTTTCACAGCGGGAAGCAATGAGCAGTTCTTC.

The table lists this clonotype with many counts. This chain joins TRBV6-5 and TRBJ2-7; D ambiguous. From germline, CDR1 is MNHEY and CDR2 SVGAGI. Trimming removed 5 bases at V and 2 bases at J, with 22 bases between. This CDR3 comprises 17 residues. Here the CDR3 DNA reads TGTGCCAGCAGTCCCCTGGCCGGGCCTCGAGGCGCCTACGAGCAGTACTTC. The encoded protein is CASSPLAGPRGAYEQYF.

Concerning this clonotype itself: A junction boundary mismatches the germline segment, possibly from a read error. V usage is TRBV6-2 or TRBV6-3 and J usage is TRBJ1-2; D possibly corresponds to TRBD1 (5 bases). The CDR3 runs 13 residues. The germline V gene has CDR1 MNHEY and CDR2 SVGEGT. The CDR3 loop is CASSCSPGSGYTF. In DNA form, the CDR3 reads TGCGCCAGCAGTTGCTCACCAGGGTCTGGCTACACCTTC.

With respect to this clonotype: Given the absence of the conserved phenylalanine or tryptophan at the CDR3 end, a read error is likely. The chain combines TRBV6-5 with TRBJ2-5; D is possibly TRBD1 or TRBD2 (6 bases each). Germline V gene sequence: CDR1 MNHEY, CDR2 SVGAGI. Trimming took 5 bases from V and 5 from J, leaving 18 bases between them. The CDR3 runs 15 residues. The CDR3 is CASSALGKGGETQYS. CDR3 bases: TGTGCCAGCAGTGCATTGGGGAAAGGGGGGGAGACCCAGTACTCC.

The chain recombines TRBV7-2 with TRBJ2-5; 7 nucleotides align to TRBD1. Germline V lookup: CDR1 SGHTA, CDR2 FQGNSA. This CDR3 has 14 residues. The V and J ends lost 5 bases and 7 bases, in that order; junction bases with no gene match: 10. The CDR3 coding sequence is TGTGCCAGCAGCCCCGGGACAGCAACGGGGACCCAGTACTTC. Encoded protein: CASSPGTATGTQYF.

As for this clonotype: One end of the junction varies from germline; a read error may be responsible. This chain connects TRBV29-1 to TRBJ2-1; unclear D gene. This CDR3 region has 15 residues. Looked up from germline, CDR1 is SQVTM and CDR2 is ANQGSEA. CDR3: CNVEGKHSSYIGQFF. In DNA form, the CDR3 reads TGCAACGTTGAAGGTAAACACAGCTCCTACATTGGGCAGTTCTTC.

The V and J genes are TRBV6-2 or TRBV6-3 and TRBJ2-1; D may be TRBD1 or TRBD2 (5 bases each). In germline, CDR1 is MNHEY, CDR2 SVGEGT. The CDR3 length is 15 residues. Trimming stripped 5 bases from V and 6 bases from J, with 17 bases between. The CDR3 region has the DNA TGTGCCAGCAGTCCGGACTTAGTAGGGACCAATGAGCAGTTCTTC. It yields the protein CASSPDLVGTNEQFF.

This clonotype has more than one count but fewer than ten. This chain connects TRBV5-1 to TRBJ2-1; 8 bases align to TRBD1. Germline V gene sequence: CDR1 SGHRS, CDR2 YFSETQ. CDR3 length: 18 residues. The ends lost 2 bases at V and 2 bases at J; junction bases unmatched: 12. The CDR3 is CASSFPLTQGDTYNEQFF. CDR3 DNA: TGCGCCAGCAGCTTTCCATTAACACAGGGGGACACCTACAATGAGCAGTTCTTC. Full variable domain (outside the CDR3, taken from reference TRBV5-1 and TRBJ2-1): KAGVTQTPRYLIKTRGQQVTLSCSPISGHRSVSWYQQTPGQGLQFLFEYFSETQRNKGNFPGRFSGRQFSNSRSEMNVSTLELGDSALYLCASSFPLTQGDTYNEQFFGPGTRLTVL.

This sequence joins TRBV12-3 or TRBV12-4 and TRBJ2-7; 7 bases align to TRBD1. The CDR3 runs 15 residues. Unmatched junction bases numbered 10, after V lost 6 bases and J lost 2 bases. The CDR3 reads CASSRPTGATYEQYF. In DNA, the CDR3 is TGTGCCAGCAGCCGACCAACAGGGGCGACCTACGAGCAGTACTTC.

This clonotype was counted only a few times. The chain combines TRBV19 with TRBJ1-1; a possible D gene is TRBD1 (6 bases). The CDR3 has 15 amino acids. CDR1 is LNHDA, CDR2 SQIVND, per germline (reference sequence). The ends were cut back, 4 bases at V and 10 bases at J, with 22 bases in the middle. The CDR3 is CASSTMTGGRGGAFF. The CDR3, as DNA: TGTGCCAGTAGTACCATGACAGGTGGAAGAGGTGGAGCTTTCTTT. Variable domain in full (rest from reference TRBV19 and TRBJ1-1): DGGITQSPKYLFRKEGQNVTLSCEQNLNHDAMYWYRQDPGQGLRLIYYSQIVNDFQKGDIAEGYSVSREKKESFPLTVTSAQKNPTAFYLCASSTMTGGRGGAFFGQGTRLTVV.

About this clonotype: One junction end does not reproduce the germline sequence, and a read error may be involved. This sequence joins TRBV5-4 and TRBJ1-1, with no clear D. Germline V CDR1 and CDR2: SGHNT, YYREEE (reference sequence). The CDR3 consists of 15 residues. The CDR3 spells CASSDGPFMNTEAFF. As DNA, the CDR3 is TGTGCCAGCAGCGACGGACCGTTTATGAACACTGAGGCTTTCTTT.

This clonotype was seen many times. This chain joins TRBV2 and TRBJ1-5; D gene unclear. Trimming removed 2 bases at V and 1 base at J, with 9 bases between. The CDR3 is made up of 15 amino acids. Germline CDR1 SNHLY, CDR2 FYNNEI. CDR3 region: CASSESEGSNQPQHF. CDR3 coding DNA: TGTGCCAGCAGTGAATCAGAGGGAAGCAATCAGCCCCAGCATTTT.

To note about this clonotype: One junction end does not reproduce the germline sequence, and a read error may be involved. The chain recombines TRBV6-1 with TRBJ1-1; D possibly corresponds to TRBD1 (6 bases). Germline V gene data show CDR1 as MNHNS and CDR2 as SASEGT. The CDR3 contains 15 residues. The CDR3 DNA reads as TGTGCCAGCAGTGCAATAGGCCTCGGGGGCACTGAAACTTTCTTT. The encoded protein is CASSAIGLGGTETFF.

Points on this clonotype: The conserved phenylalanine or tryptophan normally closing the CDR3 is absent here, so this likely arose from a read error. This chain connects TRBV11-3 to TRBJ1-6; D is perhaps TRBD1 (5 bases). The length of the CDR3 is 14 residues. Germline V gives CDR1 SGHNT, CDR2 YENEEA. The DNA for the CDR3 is TGTACCAGCAGCCTCCAGGGCTATAATCCACCCCTCCACTAT. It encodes CTSSLQGYNPPLHY.